Following are 19 T cell receptor beta chains from one sample sequenced in a study of T cells in localized non-small cell lung cancer. Generated by immunoSEQ multiplex PCR, the TCRdb table keeps only in-frame clones and is missing some. The sample yields 30,000 to 45,000 clones, around nine tenths seen once. Sequences were derived from peripheral blood, sampled before any cancer treatment. Source of these receptors: a female donor over 55 with stage I lung adenocarcinoma.

The chain is built from TRBV15 and TRBJ2-1; D remains ambiguous. This CDR3 has 14 amino acids. Trimming shortened V by 0 bases and J by 3 bases, and 6 bases separated the two germline ends. Germline V gene data show CDR1 as LNHNV and CDR2 as YYDKDF (reference sequence). The CDR3 DNA reads TGTGCCACCAGCAGAGATTCCTTCTACAATGAGCAGTTCTTC. Protein product: CATSRDSFYNEQFF.

The chain joins TRBV19 to TRBJ1-3; D unclear. The CDR3 extends over 16 amino acids. Germline CDR1 LNHDA, CDR2 SQIVND (reference sequence). Trimming removed 0 bases from V and 0 bases from J, with 9 bases in between. Here the CDR3 DNA reads TGTGCCAGTAGTATAGATCTGGACTTCTCTGGAAACACCATATATTTT. Its translation: CASSIDLDFSGNTIYF.

The chain employs TRBV19 and TRBJ2-2; the D gene is possibly TRBD1 (5 bases). The CDR3 length is 15 residues. V lost 2 bases to trimming and J lost 6 bases, with 13 bases between them. Germline V gene lookup returns CDR1 LNHDA and CDR2 SQIVND (reference sequence). The CDR3 DNA sequence: TGTGCCAGTAGTATAATGGGCAGGGTAGCCGGGGAGCTGTTTTTT. It specifies CASSIMGRVAGELFF. The variable domain in full, completed from reference TRBV19 and TRBJ2-2, reads DGGITQSPKYLFRKEGQNVTLSCEQNLNHDAMYWYRQDPGQGLRLIYYSQIVNDFQKGDIAEGYSVSREKKESFPLTVTSAQKNPTAFYLCASSIMGRVAGELFFGEGSRLTVL.

This clone was observed a single time. This rearrangement joins TRBV19 to TRBJ2-1; 10 nucleotides agree with TRBD2. With V trimmed by 2 bases and J by 6 bases, 13 bases remained unmatched. The CDR3 loop spans 18 amino acids. Germline values: CDR1 LNHDA, CDR2 SQIVND (reference sequence). CDR3 in DNA: TGTGCCAGTAGTATACCCCAGCTAGCGGGGGCGGGGGGCAATGAGCAGTTCTTC. Its protein is CASSIPQLAGAGGNEQFF.

The rearrangement joins TRBV4-1 to TRBJ1-2; D remains ambiguous. This CDR3 contains 13 residues. V lost 0 bases to trimming and J lost 3 bases, with 5 bases between them. Germline CDR1 MGHRA, CDR2 YSYEKL. CDR3 DNA: TGCGCCAGCAGCCAAGAGGCAGACTATGGCTACACCTTC. Protein: CASSQEADYGYTF.

The gene calls are TRBV15 and TRBJ1-5; D is ambiguous. The CDR3 length is 12 residues. The V and J ends lost 8 bases and 4 bases respectively, with 9 bases between them. Germline values: CDR1 LNHNV, CDR2 YYDKDF (reference sequence). CDR3 DNA: TGTGCCACCGCAGACCCTAATCAGCCCCAGCATTTT. It is translated as CATADPNQPQHF.

This clone was recorded once. The chain has TRBV19 and TRBJ1-5; maybe TRBD1 (5 bases). V lost 4 bases and J 4 bases, leaving 8 bases between the germline ends. Germline V lookup: CDR1 LNHDA, CDR2 SQIVND (reference sequence). This CDR3 has 13 residues. The CDR3 nucleotides read TGTGCCAGTAGTAAGGGGTTTAATCAGCCCCAGCATTTT. It yields the protein CASSKGFNQPQHF.

V usage is TRBV28 and J usage is TRBJ1-2, with 7 positions matching TRBD1. The germline gives CDR1 MDHEN, CDR2 SYDVKM. The CDR3 length is 13 residues. V lost 6 bases to trimming and J lost 4 bases; unmatched junction nucleotides: 5. Written as DNA, the CDR3 is TGTGCCAGCAGGACAGGGTGGGCCTATGGCTACACCTTC. The encoded protein is CASRTGWAYGYTF.

V is TRBV9 and J is TRBJ2-2, with 11 nucleotides matching TRBD1. CDR3 length: 15 residues. Looked up from germline, CDR1 is SGDLS and CDR2 is YYNGEE. Trimming cost V 4 bases and J 3 bases; bases outside gene matches: 2. The CDR3 protein is CASSWGQGDTGELFF. The CDR3 DNA follows: TGTGCCAGCAGCTGGGGACAGGGGGACACCGGGGAGCTGTTTTTT.

The chain couples TRBV27 to TRBJ1-5; tentatively, D is TRBD1 (5 bases). V lost 3 bases to trimming and J lost 4 bases, with 16 bases between them. The CDR3 has 16 amino acids. Germline loops: CDR1 MNHEY, CDR2 SMNVEV (reference sequence). The CDR3 DNA follows: TGTGCCAGCAGTTTCCCCAAGACCGGGGGAAATCAGCCCCAGCATTTT. Translated: CASSFPKTGGNQPQHF.

The genes are TRBV6-1 and TRBJ1-1; no clear D. CDR1 is MNHNS, CDR2 SASEGT, per germline. The CDR3 runs to 13 residues. Trimming stripped 4 bases from V and 3 bases from J, with 9 bases between. The CDR3 loop is CASSGQAHTEAFF. The CDR3 DNA reads TGTGCCAGCAGTGGTCAGGCCCACACTGAAGCTTTCTTT.

V gene TRBV2 combines with J gene TRBJ2-6; D may be TRBD1 (6 bases). Trimming removed 9 bases from V and 0 bases from J, with 12 bases in between. The CDR3 runs to 15 residues. Germline values: CDR1 SNHLY, CDR2 FYNNEI. The CDR3 loop reads CARVAGVSGANVLTF. The CDR3 DNA is TGTGCCAGGGTAGCAGGGGTCTCTGGGGCCAACGTCCTGACTTTC.

This clone has just one count. The rearrangement links TRBV10-2 to TRBJ1-2; no reliable D call. In germline, CDR1 is WSHSY, CDR2 SAAADI. The V end lost 2 bases, the J end lost 8 bases, and 12 bases lay between the germline ends. The CDR3 runs to 13 residues. CDR3 sequence reads: CASSEQAPGGYTF. In DNA, the CDR3 is TGCGCCAGCAGTGAGCAGGCTCCGGGGGGCTACACCTTC.

The chain combines TRBV7-9 with TRBJ2-3; D gene unclear. Germline CDR1 reads SEHNR; CDR2 reads FQNEAQ (reference sequence). The CDR3 consists of 15 residues. V lost 2 bases and J 2 bases, leaving 11 bases between the germline ends. CDR3 sequence (DNA): TGTGCCAGCAGCTTACGTCTAGGTTCCACAGATACGCAGTATTTT. This encodes CASSLRLGSTDTQYF. The full variable domain, with the rest looked up from reference TRBV7-9 and TRBJ2-3, is DTGVSQNPRHKITKRGQNVTFRCDPISEHNRLYWYRQTLGQGPEFLTYFQNEAQLEKSRLLSDRFSAERPKGSFSTLEIQRTEQGDSAMYLCASSLRLGSTDTQYFGPGTRLTVL.

V usage is TRBV27 and J usage is TRBJ2-2, with TRBD1 as a possible D gene (6 bases). The V end lost 5 bases, the J end lost 5 bases, and 15 bases lay between the germline ends. Germline CDR1 and CDR2: MNHEY and SMNVEV (reference sequence). The CDR3 runs to 15 residues. The CDR3 loop reads CASSPSIDRTGELFF. The DNA for the CDR3 is TGTGCCAGCAGTCCCTCCATCGACAGGACCGGGGAGCTGTTTTTT.

V usage is TRBV4-1 and J usage is TRBJ1-2; 8 nucleotides match TRBD1. V trimming: 0 bases; J trimming: 4 bases; junction bases outside the gene matches: 19. This CDR3 contains 20 residues. The V gene's germline CDR1 is MGHRA and CDR2 YSYEKL. The CDR3 here is CASSQDGAGGDSSPIYGYTF. In nucleotides, the CDR3 is TGCGCCAGCAGCCAAGATGGAGCAGGGGGCGATTCTTCCCCTATCTATGGCTACACCTTC.

This chain uses TRBV10-3 with TRBJ1-1; maybe TRBD1 (6 bases). This CDR3 has 12 amino acids. Trimming removed 8 bases from V and 2 bases from J, with 9 bases in between. The germline gives CDR1 ENHRY, CDR2 SYGVKD. The DNA for the CDR3 is TGTGCCATCTCGGGGGGCAACACTGAAGCTTTCTTT. It yields the protein CAISGGNTEAFF.

J is TRBJ2-7 and V is TRBV19, with 9 bases that match TRBD1. V shed 5 bases and J 7 bases; nucleotides not matched to a gene: 6. The V gene's germline CDR1 is LNHDA and CDR2 SQIVND (reference sequence). The CDR3 sequence is 13 residues long. The CDR3 is CASSSRTGEEQYV. The CDR3 DNA reads as TGTGCCAGTAGTTCCAGGACAGGGGAGGAGCAGTACGTC.

The chain links TRBV7-9 to TRBJ2-6, with TRBD1 identical over 7 bases. CDR1 and CDR2 from the germline V gene are SEHNR and FQNEAQ (reference sequence). Trimming removed 3 bases from V and 0 bases from J; junction bases left unmatched: 5. There are 17 residues in the CDR3. The CDR3 DNA reads TGTGCCAGCAGCTTGGGACAGCCCTACTCTGGGGCCAACGTCCTGACTTTC. It specifies CASSLGQPYSGANVLTF.